Listed below are T cell receptor beta chains from one sample, sequenced in a study of blood T cell repertoires in COVID-19. Sequenced by immunoSEQ multiplex PCR; TCRdb stores in-frame clones only, minus some. The sample consists of more than 85,000 clones, less than 85% of them appearing once. Material: peripheral blood. These receptors were collected from a woman aged 55-69 years with acute or convalescent COVID-19. Each CDR3 is given with its conserved first and last residue. The D gene is left open where the match is weak. Rows may omit the clone size; those that give it use once, few, many or a size class.

NA | NA | TRBJ1-3 | TRBV29-1 | CSATSFGNTIYF | TGCAGCGCTACATCCTTTGGAAACACCATATATTTT
NA | NA | TRBJ2-7 | TRBV18 | CASSLTGSYEQYF | TGTGCCAGCTCCTTGACAGGTTCCTACGAGCAGTACTTC
NA | NA | TRBJ1-1 | TRBV24-1 | CAAGSGTEAFF | TGTGCCGCAGGGTCCGGCACTGAAGCTTTCTTT
NA | NA | TRBJ2-1 | TRBV10-1 | CASSEGVAGQFF | TGCGCCAGCAGTGAAGGGGTGGCTGGGCAGTTCTTC
NA | TRBD1 | TRBJ2-1 | TRBV3-1/TRBV3-2 | CASSQRQGARGEQFF | TGTGCCAGCAGCCAACGGCAGGGGGCGCGAGGAGAGCAGTTCTTC
NA | NA | TRBJ1-1 | TRBV3-1/TRBV3-2 | CASSLTGNTEAFF | TGTGCCAGCAGTCTCACAGGGAACACTGAAGCTTTCTTT
NA | NA | TRBJ2-3 | TRBV5-1 | CASSSGSGTDTQYF | TGCGCCAGCAGCTCGGGGTCTGGCACAGATACGCAGTATTTT
NA | NA | TRBJ2-1 | TRBV19 | CASSMAGEPGNEQFF | TGTGCCAGTAGTATGGCAGGGGAGCCAGGCAATGAGCAGTTCTTC
once | NA | TRBJ2-3 | TRBV9 | CASSPTPRGRTDTQYF | TGTGCCAGCAGCCCTACCCCTAGGGGTAGGACAGATACGCAGTATTTT
NA | NA | TRBJ2-7 | TRBV4-1 | CASSQGPSRKYEQYF | TGCGCCAGCAGCCAAGGACCTAGCAGGAAATACGAGCAGTACTTC
NA | NA | TRBJ1-4 | TRBV21-1 | CASSESGVREKLFF | TGTGCCAGCAGCGAGTCAGGGGTTCGGGAAAAACTGTTTTTT
NA | NA | TRBJ1-3 | TRBV3-1/TRBV3-2 | CASSQESLLGNTIYF | TGTGCCAGCAGCCAAGAGAGTCTGCTCGGAAACACCATATATTTT
NA | NA | TRBJ1-3 | TRBV5-1 | CASSLSGDSGNTIYF | TGCGCCAGCAGCTTATCAGGGGACTCTGGAAACACCATATATTTT
NA | NA | TRBJ1-3 | TRBV12-3/TRBV12-4 | CASTPAVRNTIYF | TGTGCCAGCACCCCGGCGGTCCGAAACACCATATATTTT
once | NA | TRBJ1-1 | TRBV9 | CASSPLQGFSTEAFF | TGTGCCAGCAGCCCGCTGCAGGGTTTCAGCACTGAAGCTTTCTTT
NA | TRBD1 | TRBJ2-3 | TRBV7-9 | CASSLEDRADTQYF | TGTGCCAGCAGCTTAGAGGACAGGGCAGATACGCAGTATTTT